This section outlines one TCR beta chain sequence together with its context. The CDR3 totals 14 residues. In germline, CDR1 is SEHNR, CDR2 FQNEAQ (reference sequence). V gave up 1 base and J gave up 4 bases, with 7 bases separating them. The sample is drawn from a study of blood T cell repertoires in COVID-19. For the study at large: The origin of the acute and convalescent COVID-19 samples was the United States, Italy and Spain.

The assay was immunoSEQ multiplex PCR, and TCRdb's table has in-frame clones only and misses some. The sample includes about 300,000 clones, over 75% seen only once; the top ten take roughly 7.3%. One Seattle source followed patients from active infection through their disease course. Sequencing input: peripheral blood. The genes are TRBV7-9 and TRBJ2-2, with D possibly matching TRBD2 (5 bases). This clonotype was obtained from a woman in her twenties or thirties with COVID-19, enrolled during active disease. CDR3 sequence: CASSLGRGTGELFF. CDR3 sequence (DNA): TGTGCCAGCAGCTTAGGACGGGGCACCGGGGAGCTGTTTTTT.